This entry lists 4 T cell receptor beta chains sequenced from one sample in a study of HIV-infected patients and healthy controls. Around 0.5 ug RNA was reverse transcribed with alpha and beta constant-region primers. Each of the alpha and beta chains got its own library through chain-specific third strand synthesis with indices. Each CDR3 protein is one row after TCRdb ran MiXCR on the 5' RACE reads. The sample includes fewer than 20,000 distinct CDR3 sequences, under 9% seen only once; the top ten take approximately 22%. Antiretroviral therapy had run roughly three months, about 14 weeks, before follow-up blood collection. All unsorted peripheral T cells were captured because whole blood was used without fractionation. This material consisted of blood, taken during antiretroviral therapy. These receptors were obtained from an adult with HIV infection.

This clonotype occurred many times. The chain has TRBV9 and TRBJ2-1; D not resolved. Germline assignment: CDR1 SGDLS and CDR2 YYNGEE. This CDR3 contains 17 residues. V lost 4 bases to trimming and J lost 8 bases, with 25 bases between them. CDR3 DNA: TGTGCCAGCAGCCCCAAATGGTCCGACCCAACCGTACATGAGCAGTTCTTC. This codes for CASSPKWSDPTVHEQFF.

This clonotype was counted at least ten times. The V gene is TRBV29-1, the J gene TRBJ1-1, with D perhaps TRBD1 (5 bases). This CDR3 spans 13 amino acids. Germline assignment: CDR1 SQVTM and CDR2 ANQGSEA. V shed 6 bases and J shed 4 bases, with 15 bases lying between them. This CDR3 is CSVEPGAGTEAFF. CDR3 coding DNA: TGCAGCGTGGAGCCCGGGGCCGGCACTGAAGCTTTCTTT.

This clonotype appeared many times. The chain has TRBV19 and TRBJ1-4; 8 bases match TRBD1. This CDR3 is 15 amino acids long. CDR1 LNHDA and CDR2 SQIVND come from the germline V gene (reference sequence). V was clipped by 6 bases and J by 0 bases; unmatched bases: 3. CDR3 nucleotide sequence: TGTGCCAGTAGAGGACAGGGACCAACTAATGAAAAACTGTTTTTT. It is translated as CASRGQGPTNEKLFF.

This clonotype is labeled medium-sized. The V call is TRBV7-9, the J call TRBJ1-4; possibly TRBD1 for D (6 bases). CDR1 is SEHNR, CDR2 FQNEAQ, per germline (reference sequence). V lost 6 bases and J 3 bases, leaving 14 bases between the germline ends. This CDR3 region has 15 residues. The CDR3 region has the DNA TGTGCCAGCAGGGATACAGGGACTGCTAATGAAAAACTGTTTTTT. This translates into CASRDTGTANEKLFF.